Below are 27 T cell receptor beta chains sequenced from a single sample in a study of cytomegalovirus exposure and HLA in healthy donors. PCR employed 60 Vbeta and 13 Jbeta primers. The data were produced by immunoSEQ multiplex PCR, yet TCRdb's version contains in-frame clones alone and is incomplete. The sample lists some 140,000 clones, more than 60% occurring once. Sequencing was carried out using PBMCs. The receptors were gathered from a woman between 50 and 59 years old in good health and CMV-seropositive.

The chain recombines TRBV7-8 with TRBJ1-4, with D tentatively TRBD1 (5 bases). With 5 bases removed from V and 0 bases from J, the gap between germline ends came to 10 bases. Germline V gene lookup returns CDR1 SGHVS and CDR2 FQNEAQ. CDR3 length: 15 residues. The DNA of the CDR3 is TGTGCCAGCAGCCCCCGGGGGGCAACTAATGAAAAACTGTTTTTT. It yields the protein CASSPRGATNEKLFF.

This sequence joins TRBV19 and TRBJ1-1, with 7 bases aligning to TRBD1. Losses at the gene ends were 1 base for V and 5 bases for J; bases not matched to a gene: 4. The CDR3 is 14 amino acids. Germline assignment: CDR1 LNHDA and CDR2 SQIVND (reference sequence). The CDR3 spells CASSIVTGETEAFF. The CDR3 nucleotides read TGTGCCAGTAGTATAGTTACAGGGGAGACTGAAGCTTTCTTT. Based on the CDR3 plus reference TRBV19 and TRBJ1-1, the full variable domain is DGGITQSPKYLFRKEGQNVTLSCEQNLNHDAMYWYRQDPGQGLRLIYYSQIVNDFQKGDIAEGYSVSREKKESFPLTVTSAQKNPTAFYLCASSIVTGETEAFFGQGTRLTVV.

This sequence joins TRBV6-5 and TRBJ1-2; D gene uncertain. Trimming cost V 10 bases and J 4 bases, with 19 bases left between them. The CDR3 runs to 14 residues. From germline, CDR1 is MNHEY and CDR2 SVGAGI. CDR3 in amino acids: CATRKGHSGYGYTF. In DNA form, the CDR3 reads TGTGCCACCCGGAAAGGGCACAGCGGCTATGGCTACACCTTC.

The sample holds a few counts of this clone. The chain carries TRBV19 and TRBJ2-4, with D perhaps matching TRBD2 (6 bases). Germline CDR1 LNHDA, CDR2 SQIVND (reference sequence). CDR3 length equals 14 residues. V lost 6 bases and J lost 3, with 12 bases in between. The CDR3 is CASRQPGGKNIQYF. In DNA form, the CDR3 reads TGTGCCAGTAGGCAACCCGGGGGCAAAAACATTCAGTACTTC. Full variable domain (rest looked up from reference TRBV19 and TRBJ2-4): DGGITQSPKYLFRKEGQNVTLSCEQNLNHDAMYWYRQDPGQGLRLIYYSQIVNDFQKGDIAEGYSVSREKKESFPLTVTSAQKNPTAFYLCASRQPGGKNIQYFGAGTRLSVL.

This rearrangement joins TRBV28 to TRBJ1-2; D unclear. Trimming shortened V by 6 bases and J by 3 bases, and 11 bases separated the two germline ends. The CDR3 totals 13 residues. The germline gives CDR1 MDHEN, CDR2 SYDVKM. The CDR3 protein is CASRLDNDYGYTF. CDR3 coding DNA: TGTGCCAGCAGGCTCGACAACGACTATGGCTACACCTTC.

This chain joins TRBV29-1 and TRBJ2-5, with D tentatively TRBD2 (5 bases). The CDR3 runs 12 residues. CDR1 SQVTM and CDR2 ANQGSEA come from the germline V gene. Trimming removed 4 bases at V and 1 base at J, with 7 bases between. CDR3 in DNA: TGCAGCGTTGGTGCGGGCCAAGAGACCCAGTACTTC. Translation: CSVGAGQETQYF.

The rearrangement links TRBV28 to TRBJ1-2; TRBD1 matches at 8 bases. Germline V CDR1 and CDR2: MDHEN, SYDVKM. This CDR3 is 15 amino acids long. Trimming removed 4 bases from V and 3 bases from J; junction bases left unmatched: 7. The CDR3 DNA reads TGTGCCAGCAGTTCCTCCGGGACAGGAGACTATGGCTACACCTTC. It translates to CASSSSGTGDYGYTF.

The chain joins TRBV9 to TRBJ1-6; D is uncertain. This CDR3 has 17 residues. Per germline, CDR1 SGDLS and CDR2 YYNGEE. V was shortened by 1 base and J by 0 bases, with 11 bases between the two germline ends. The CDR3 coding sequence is TGTGCCAGCAGCGTATCCCCAACCAGCTCCTATAATTCACCCCTCCACTTT. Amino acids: CASSVSPTSSYNSPLHF.

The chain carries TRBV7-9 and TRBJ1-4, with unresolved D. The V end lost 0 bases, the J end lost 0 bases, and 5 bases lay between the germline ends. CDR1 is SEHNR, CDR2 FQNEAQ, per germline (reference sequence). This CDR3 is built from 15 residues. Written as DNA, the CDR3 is TGTGCCAGCAGCTTAGCCCGGGCAACTAATGAAAAACTGTTTTTT. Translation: CASSLARATNEKLFF.

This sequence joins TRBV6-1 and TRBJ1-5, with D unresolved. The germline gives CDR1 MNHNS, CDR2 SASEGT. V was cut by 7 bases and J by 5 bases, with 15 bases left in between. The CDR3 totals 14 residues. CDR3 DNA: TGTGCCAGCAAGCAGGCCTGGAAGGATCAGCCCCAGCATTTT. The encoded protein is CASKQAWKDQPQHF.

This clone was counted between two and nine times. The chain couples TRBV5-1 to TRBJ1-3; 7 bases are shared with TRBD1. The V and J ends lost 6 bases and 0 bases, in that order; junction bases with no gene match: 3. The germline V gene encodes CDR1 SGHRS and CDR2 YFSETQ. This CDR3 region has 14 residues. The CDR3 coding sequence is TGCGCCAGCAACAGGGGCGACTCTGGAAACACCATATATTTT. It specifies CASNRGDSGNTIYF.

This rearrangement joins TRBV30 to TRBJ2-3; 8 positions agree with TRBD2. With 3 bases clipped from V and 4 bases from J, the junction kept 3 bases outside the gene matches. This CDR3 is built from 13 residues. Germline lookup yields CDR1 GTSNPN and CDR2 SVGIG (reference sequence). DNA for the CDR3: TGTGCCTGGAGCGGGGGGGCTTCAGATACGCAGTATTTT. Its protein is CAWSGGASDTQYF.

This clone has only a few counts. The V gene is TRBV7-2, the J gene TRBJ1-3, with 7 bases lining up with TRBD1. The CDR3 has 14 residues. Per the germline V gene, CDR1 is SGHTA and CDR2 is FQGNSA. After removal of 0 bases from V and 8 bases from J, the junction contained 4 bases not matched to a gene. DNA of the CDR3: TGTGCCAGCAGCTTAGCTGGGCAGGGGGACACCATATATTTT. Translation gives CASSLAGQGDTIYF.

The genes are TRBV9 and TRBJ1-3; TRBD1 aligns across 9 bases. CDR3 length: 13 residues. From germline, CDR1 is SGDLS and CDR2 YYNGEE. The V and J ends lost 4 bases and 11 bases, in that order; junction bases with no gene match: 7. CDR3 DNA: TGTGCCAGCAGCCCGGGGACAGGGCCCCCCATATATTTT. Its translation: CASSPGTGPPIYF.

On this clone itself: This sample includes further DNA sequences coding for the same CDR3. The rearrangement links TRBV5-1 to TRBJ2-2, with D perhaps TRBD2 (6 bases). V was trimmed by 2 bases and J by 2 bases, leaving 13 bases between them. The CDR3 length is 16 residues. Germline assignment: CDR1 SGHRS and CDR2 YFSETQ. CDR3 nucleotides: TGCGCCAGCAGCTTCTCGGAGGGCTATAACACCGGGGAGCTGTTTTTT. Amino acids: CASSFSEGYNTGELFF.

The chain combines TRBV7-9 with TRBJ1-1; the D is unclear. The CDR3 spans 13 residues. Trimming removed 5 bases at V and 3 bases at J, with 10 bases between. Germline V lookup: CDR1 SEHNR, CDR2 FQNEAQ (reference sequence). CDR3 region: CASSEPGHTEAFF. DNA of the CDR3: TGTGCCAGCAGCGAACCGGGTCACACTGAAGCTTTCTTT. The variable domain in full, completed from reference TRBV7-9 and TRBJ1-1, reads DTGVSQNPRHKITKRGQNVTFRCDPISEHNRLYWYRQTLGQGPEFLTYFQNEAQLEKSRLLSDRFSAERPKGSFSTLEIQRTEQGDSAMYLCASSEPGHTEAFFGQGTRLTVV.

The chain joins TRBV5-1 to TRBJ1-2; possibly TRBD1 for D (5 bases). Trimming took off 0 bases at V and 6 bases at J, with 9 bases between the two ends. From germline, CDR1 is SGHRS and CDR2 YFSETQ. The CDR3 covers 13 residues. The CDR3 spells CASSLEGVDGYTF. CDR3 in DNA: TGCGCCAGCAGCTTGGAAGGGGTCGATGGCTACACCTTC.

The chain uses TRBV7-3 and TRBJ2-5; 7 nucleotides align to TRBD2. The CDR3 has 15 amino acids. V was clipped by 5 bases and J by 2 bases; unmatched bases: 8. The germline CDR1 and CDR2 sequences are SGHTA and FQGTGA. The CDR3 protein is CASSAGGGSQETQYF. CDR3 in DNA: TGTGCCAGCAGCGCTGGGGGGGGGAGTCAAGAGACCCAGTACTTC.

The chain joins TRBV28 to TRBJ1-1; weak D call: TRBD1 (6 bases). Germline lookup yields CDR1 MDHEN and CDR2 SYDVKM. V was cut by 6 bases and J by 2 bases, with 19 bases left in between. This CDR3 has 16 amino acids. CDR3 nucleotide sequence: TGTGCCAGCAGACCCAGACAGGTACGCACCAACACTGAAGCTTTCTTT. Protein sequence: CASRPRQVRTNTEAFF.

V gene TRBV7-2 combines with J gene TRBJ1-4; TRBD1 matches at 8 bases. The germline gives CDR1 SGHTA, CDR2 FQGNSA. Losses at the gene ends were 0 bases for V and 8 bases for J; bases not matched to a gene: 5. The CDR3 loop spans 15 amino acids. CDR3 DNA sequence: TGTGCCAGCAGCTTAGCCAACAGGGGGAGGGAAAAACTGTTTTTT. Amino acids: CASSLANRGREKLFF.

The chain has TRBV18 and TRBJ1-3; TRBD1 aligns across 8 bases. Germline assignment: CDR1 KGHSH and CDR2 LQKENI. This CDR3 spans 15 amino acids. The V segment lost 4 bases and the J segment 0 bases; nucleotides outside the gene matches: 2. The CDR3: CASSLTGASGNTIYF. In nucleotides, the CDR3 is TGTGCCAGCTCACTGACAGGGGCCTCTGGAAACACCATATATTTT. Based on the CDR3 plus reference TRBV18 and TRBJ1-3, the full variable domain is NAGVMQNPRHLVRRRGQEARLRCSPMKGHSHVYWYRQLPEEGLKFMVYLQKENIIDESGMPKERFSAEFPKEGPSILRIQQVVRGDSAAYFCASSLTGASGNTIYFGEGSWLTVV.

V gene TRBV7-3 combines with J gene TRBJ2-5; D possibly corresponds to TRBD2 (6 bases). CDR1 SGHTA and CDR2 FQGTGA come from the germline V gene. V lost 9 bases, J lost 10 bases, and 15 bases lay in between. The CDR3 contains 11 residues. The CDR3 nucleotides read TGTGCCAGGCCTCGCGGGATGGACCAGTACTTC. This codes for CARPRGMDQYF.

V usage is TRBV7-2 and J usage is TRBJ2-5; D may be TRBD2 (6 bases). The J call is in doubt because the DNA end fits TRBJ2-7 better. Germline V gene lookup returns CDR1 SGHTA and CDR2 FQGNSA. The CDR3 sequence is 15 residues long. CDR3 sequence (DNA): TGTGCCAGCAGCCCCCACGGGGGAGGCTCCTACGAGCAGTACTTC. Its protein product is CASSPHGGGSYEQYF.

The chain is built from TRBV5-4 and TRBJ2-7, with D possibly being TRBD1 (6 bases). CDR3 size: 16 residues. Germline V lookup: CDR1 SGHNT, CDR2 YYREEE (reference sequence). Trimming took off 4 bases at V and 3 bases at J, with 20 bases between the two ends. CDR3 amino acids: CASSLGVGTQGYEQYF. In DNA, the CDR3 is TGTGCCAGCAGCCTAGGGGTAGGGACACAGGGCTACGAGCAGTACTTC.

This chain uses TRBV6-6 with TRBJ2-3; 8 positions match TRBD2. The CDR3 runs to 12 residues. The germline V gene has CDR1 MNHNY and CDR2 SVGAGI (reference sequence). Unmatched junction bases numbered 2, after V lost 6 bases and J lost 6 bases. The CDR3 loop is CASRRGGDTQYF. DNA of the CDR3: TGTGCCAGCAGACGGGGGGGGGATACGCAGTATTTT.

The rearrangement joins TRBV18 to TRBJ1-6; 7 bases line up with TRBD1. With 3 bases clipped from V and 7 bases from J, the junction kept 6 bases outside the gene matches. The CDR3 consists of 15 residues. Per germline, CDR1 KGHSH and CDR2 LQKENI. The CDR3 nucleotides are TGTGCCAGCTCACCTTATGGACAGGAGAATTCACCCCTCCACTTT. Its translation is CASSPYGQENSPLHF.

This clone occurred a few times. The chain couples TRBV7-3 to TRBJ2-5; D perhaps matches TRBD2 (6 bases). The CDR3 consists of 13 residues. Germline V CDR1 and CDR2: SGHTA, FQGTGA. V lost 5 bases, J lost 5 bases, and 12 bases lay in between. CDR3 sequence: CASSEEGRETQYF. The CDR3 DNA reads TGTGCCAGCAGCGAGGAGGGCCGTGAGACCCAGTACTTC.